This is a list of T cell receptor beta chains from one sample in a study of spatial heterogeneity in lung cancer. TCRdb passed the 5' RACE reads through MiXCR, listing each CDR3 protein once. Of about 92,000 distinct CDR3 sequences listed, about 12% were seen once; the top ten hold about two fifths. This specimen was PBMCs, taken at surgery. The receptors stem from a male donor with early-stage non-small cell lung cancer. Both conserved end residues are part of each CDR3. A D gene is named only where the DNA matches it firmly. Rows give clone size only sometimes, using once, few, many, or a class for an expanded clone.

J gene | D gene | V gene | clone size | CDR3 DNA | CDR3 protein
TRBJ2-1 | . | TRBV27 | . | TGTGCCAGCAGTTTGGGCCCCGCCACCTCCCTCACCAATGAGCAGTTCTTC | CASSLGPATSLTNEQFF
TRBJ1-3 | . | TRBV14 | . | TGTGCCAGCAGCCAAGTAGCCAGGGGATTTAGAAACACCATATATTTT | CASSQVARGFRNTIYF
TRBJ2-5 | TRBD1 | TRBV5-4 | many | TGTGCCAGCAGCTTGGTGGACAGGGCTCTGGGGGAGACCCAGTACTTC | CASSLVDRALGETQYF
TRBJ2-3 | . | TRBV9 | many | TGTGCCAGCAGCGTAGTAGGTTCCAGCTCGGGGGGCACAGATACGCAGTATTTT | CASSVVGSSSGGTDTQYF
TRBJ1-4 | TRBD1 | TRBV27 | many | TGTGCCAGCGGTCCCAGGACAGGACGAGAAAAACTGTTTTTT | CASGPRTGREKLFF
TRBJ2-4 | . | TRBV12-3/TRBV12-4 | . | TGTGCCAGCAGCCCTCCGAGCAGCAAAAACATTCAGTACTTC | CASSPPSSKNIQYF
TRBJ1-1 | . | TRBV4-3 | few | TGCGCCAGCAGCCAAGATAAGGGGACTGAAGCTTTCTTT | CASSQDKGTEAFF
TRBJ1-1 | . | TRBV29-1 | many | TGCAGCGTTCGCGATCCGAACACTGAAGCTTTCTTT | CSVRDPNTEAFF
TRBJ2-7 | . | TRBV20-1 | few | TGCAGTGCTAGAGGATCTGGGGGCTACGAGCAGTACTTC | CSARGSGGYEQYF
TRBJ1-1 | . | TRBV7-3 | . | TGTGCCAGCAGCTTAAACGGGGGATTGAACACTGAAGCTTTCTTT | CASSLNGGLNTEAFF
TRBJ2-7 | . | TRBV3-1 | . | TGTGCCAGCAGCCCGCCATCACGAGGGTACGAGCAGTACTTC | CASSPPSRGYEQYF
TRBJ1-1 | . | TRBV7-2 | few | TGTGCCAGCAGCTTAGATGAGGGCCGTGAAGCTTTCTTT | CASSLDEGREAFF
TRBJ2-1 | TRBD2 | TRBV7-2 | many | TGTGCCAGCGTGAGAGGGCGGGGGGAAGGTAATGAGCAGTTCTTC | CASVRGRGEGNEQFF
TRBJ1-5 | . | TRBV6-1 | . | TGTGCCAGCAGTTCCAGACATAGCAATCAGCCCCAGCATTTT | CASSSRHSNQPQHF
TRBJ2-3 | TRBD2 | TRBV12-3/TRBV12-4 | many | TGTGCCAGCAGTTTAGGCCCTAGCGGGTCCCCCACAGATACGCAGTATTTT | CASSLGPSGSPTDTQYF
TRBJ1-5 | . | TRBV7-2 | few | TGTGCCAGCAGCTTAGCGGAGCCCCAGCCCCAGCATTTT | CASSLAEPQPQHF
TRBJ2-7 | . | TRBV7-2 | few | TGTGCCAGCAGCTTAGACATCCGGACAGTGTACGAGCAGTACTTC | CASSLDIRTVYEQYF
TRBJ2-1 | TRBD1 | TRBV6-2/TRBV6-3 | many | TGTGCCAGCAGTTTGACAGGGAACAATGAGCAGTTCTTC | CASSLTGNNEQFF
TRBJ2-5 | . | TRBV5-6 | . | TGTGCCAGCAGCTCGGTAGTGGAGCGGCGGTACAAAGAGACCCAGTACTTC | CASSSVVERRYKETQYF
TRBJ2-1 | . | TRBV12-3/TRBV12-4 | many | TGTGCCAGCAGGCCAACAGGGTACGGTGAGCAGTTCTTC | CASRPTGYGEQFF
TRBJ2-7 | TRBD2 | TRBV5-4 | . | TGTGCCAGCAGCGCATGGACGACTAGCGGCCACGAGCAGTACTTC | CASSAWTTSGHEQYF
TRBJ2-3 | TRBD2 | TRBV12-3/TRBV12-4 | . | TGTGCCAGCAGTTTCTGGGGCGGGGGAAGCACAGATACGCAGTATTTT | CASSFWGGGSTDTQYF
TRBJ2-1 | . | TRBV10-3 | few | TGTGCCATCAGTAGTCGACAGGGAGGCTCCTACAATGAGCAGTTCTTC | CAISSRQGGSYNEQFF
TRBJ2-7 | . | TRBV7-3 | many | TGTGCCAGCAGCTTAGGAGGGGGTAGCGAGCAGTACTTC | CASSLGGGSEQYF
TRBJ1-1 | . | TRBV5-1 | few | TGCGCCAGCAGCGGGGCCCGAGTGGGCACTGAAGCTTTCTTT | CASSGARVGTEAFF
TRBJ2-2 | . | TRBV7-3 | many | TGTGCCAGCAGCACTAGAGGCACCGGGGAGCTGTTTTTT | CASSTRGTGELFF
TRBJ2-1 | TRBD2 | TRBV27 | . | TGTGCCAGCAGTCCAAGGACTAGCGGGGATAAGAATGAGCAGTTCTTC | CASSPRTSGDKNEQFF
TRBJ1-1 | . | TRBV7-9 | . | TGTGCCAGCAGCCCCCAGGGGACCACTGAAGCTTTCTTT | CASSPQGTTEAFF